This TCR beta chain was identified in a study of blood T cell repertoires in COVID-19 (TCRdb year 2020). Context from the whole study: Samples covering the acute and convalescent phases of COVID-19 were provided by collaborators in the United States, Italy and Spain. The material from the prospective study consisted of cDNA or gDNA derived from T cells, B-cell-depleted T cells, or PBMCs. The dataset comprised deeply sampled blood TCRbeta repertoires from subjects exposed to, actively infected with, or recovered from COVID-19. The repertoires were made available in a free public database intended to serve as a resource for research on the immune response to SARS-CoV-2. The samples were drawn from two sources: the first 160 participants of the ongoing ImmuneRACE study, and 1,200 or so subjects contributed by 6 global collaborators. Nearly every sample came with metadata listing a de-identified subject ID, COVID-19 status, age in years and sex. HLA class I and class II types, where available, came from metadata supplied by the sample provider rather than from assay-based typing. Broad study findings and their caveats: Clinical and demographic metadata were provided uncurated, with the amount varying by source and participant.

CDR1 MGHRA and CDR2 YSYEKL are derived from the germline V gene. V is reduced by 4 bases and J by 7 bases, leaving a spacing of 17 bases between them. Reading from cysteine to phenylalanine, the CDR3 counts 14 amino acids. CDR3 DNA is the only sequence kept; it has 42 bases, read in frame from the first base. TCRbeta CDR3 regions were amplified from genomic DNA using the immunoSEQ Assay, a bias-controlled multiplex PCR. The authors' pipeline ran thus. The number of nucleated cells in each sample was estimated from the amplification of reference gene primers within the assay. To quantify the absolute abundance of each unique TCRbeta CDR3 rearrangement, sequence reads were collapsed and filtered. For each sample, productive Simpson clonality was calculated as the square root of Simpson's diversity index over productive rearrangements. TCRdb re-hosts the immuneACCESS table, in-frame sequences only. Its copies lack some clones; in the studies checked, an unresolved V gene accounts for under half of them, and the cause for the rest is not known. V, J and clone size are taken as reported in that table, and D and trimming were inferred from the DNA itself. For this sample there are more than 110,000 clones; around 84% appear just once. The ten largest account for more than 5% of the sample.

A remark on this clone: Its antigen specificity is not known. No much larger clone exists at a distance of one base, and base qualities are not known.

The collaborating institutions used their own protocols to collect whole blood in K2EDTA tubes. For TCRbeta analysis, collaborator samples were shipped as frozen whole blood, as isolated PBMCs, or as DNA extracted from either sample type. The source of this sequence is a human donor in a cohort sampled during active COVID-19. Specimen: peripheral blood. The chain joins TRBV4-1 to TRBJ2-7; possibly the D gene is TRBD2, per 6 matching bases. The DNA sequence is TGCGCCAGCAGCCCCGGGACTGCCGGATTAGAGCAGTACTTC. Translated, this gives CASSPGTAGLEQYF.